The clone carrying this TCR beta chain has a count of ten or more. Its antigen remains unknown. Gene labels here are mouse ones. The CDR3 is cut off 4 residues early in the read; its end comes from the germline J gene. Sequencing relied on a cDNA template that was reverse transcribed from extracted RNA. TCRdb's copy holds only in-frame clones and misses some; the assay was immunoSEQ multiplex PCR. Altogether around 100,000 clones were found in the sample, and no singletons occur. The data belong to a study of CD8+ T cells in alopecia areata. Study-wide context: C3H/HeJ donors aged roughly 6-12 months with spontaneous alopecia supplied skin grafted onto roughly 6-10-week-old female C3H/HeJ mice. General study points: Unlike in mice, where it was clearer, TCR sharing across patients was less clear, possibly HLA-related. Higher clonality than in normal scalp was seen in lesional scalp, especially alopecia totalis/universalis. Scalp data also include sequences from resident alphabeta T cells of normal skin.

The length of the CDR3 is 14 residues. Germline V lookup: CDR1 NNHDY, CDR2 SYVADS. After removal of 5 bases from V and 5 bases from J, the junction contained 6 bases not matched to a gene. The rearrangement links TRBV13-3 to TRBJ2-2; 7 bases are shared with TRBD1. This clonotype originated in a C3H/HeJ mouse with alopecia areata. Strain MHC haplotype: H2-k. Source material: lesional skin. This CDR3 reads CASRTGTDTGQLYF. Partial CDR3 DNA: TGTGCCAGCAGAACCGGGACAGATACCGGG.